The entry below gives a single TCR beta chain sequence along with its context. This entry comes from a study of blood T cell repertoires in COVID-19. Across the whole study: PBMCs, B-cell-depleted T cells, or T cells provided the cDNA or gDNA that made up the material.

This CDR3 has 13 residues. V lost 4 bases and J lost 8, with 14 bases in between. Germline CDR1 reads LNHNV; CDR2 reads YYDKDF (reference sequence). Some clones are missing from TCRdb's copy, which holds only in-frame ones; the method was immunoSEQ multiplex PCR. This table has about 280,000 clones, almost 85% appearing once. The clonotype comes from a man between 50 and 59 years old with active or convalescent COVID-19. The chain has TRBV15 and TRBJ1-1; D perhaps matches TRBD1 (6 bases). Sequencing input: peripheral blood. CDR3 nucleotides: TGTGCCACCAGCAAGCTAACAGGGAACGAAGCTTTCTTT. Protein product: CATSKLTGNEAFF.